The source of this TCR beta chain is a study of PD-1 blockade in classical Hodgkin lymphoma. Study-wide results and caveats: Complete responders started with a diversity level that resembled newly diagnosed patients at baseline. CD4+ TCR diversity rose significantly by C4D1, and CD8+ TCR diversity did not.

This sample's time point: cycle 4 day 1 (C4D1), after about 6 weeks of nivolumab. Every patient relapsed after autologous stem cell transplantation, and brentuximab vedotin exposure varied. Complete response, partial response or progressive disease was each patient's best response. TCRdb's table, derived via immunoSEQ multiplex PCR, lists solely in-frame clones and lacks some. The repertoire holds about 44,000 clones, with 60% to 70% as singletons. Notes on this clone: Its antigen is unknown.

V lost 0 bases and J lost 0, with 9 bases in between. The CDR3 is 16 amino acids. Per germline, CDR1 SGHNT and CDR2 YENEEA. The receptor was isolated from a human donor with classical Hodgkin lymphoma. Specimen: peripheral blood mononuclear cells (PBMCs), collected before the fourth cycle of nivolumab. The chain combines TRBV11-3 with TRBJ2-1; possibly TRBD2 for D (6 bases). This CDR3 is CASSLDRLGSYNEQFF. The CDR3, as DNA: TGTGCCAGCAGCTTAGACCGACTAGGCTCCTACAATGAGCAGTTCTTC.